Here is one TCR beta chain with its context. Its specificity is unknown. The data derive from a study of identical twins. Study-wide findings and caveats: Twin pairs' shared out-of-frame alpha sequences were enriched in low generation probability.

Per the germline V gene, CDR1 is MNHEY and CDR2 is SVGEGT. This CDR3 has 12 residues. V was pared by 7 bases and J by 5 bases, with 9 bases between. TCRdb re-called the 5' RACE reads with MiXCR, one entry per CDR3 protein. The repertoire holds some 440,000 distinct CDR3 sequences, approximately 25% seen once, with over 2.5% in the top ten. These data were likewise used in another study, on T cells expressing NK-cell markers.

The TCR comes from a woman aged 18-29 years in good health. Sequencing was carried out using CD4+ T cells sorted from blood. The chain is built from TRBV6-2 or TRBV6-3 and TRBJ2-1; D remains ambiguous. The chain's CDR3 is CASKAVHNEQFF. The CDR3 bases are TGTGCCAGCAAGGCGGTCCACAATGAGCAGTTCTTC.